The source of this T cell receptor (beta chain) is a study of control samples from healthy donors and cancer patients. This table comes from immunoSEQ multiplex PCR, and its TCRdb copy is limited to in-frame clones, with some not included. The sample has 100,000 to 110,000 clones; roughly nine tenths are singletons. CDR1 and CDR2 from the germline V gene are MNHEY and SVGAGI. CDR3 size: 15 residues. Unmatched junction bases numbered 10, after V lost 6 bases and J lost 8 bases. The sample holds one count of this clone. The sample taken for sequencing was blood. The TCR sequence derives from a woman in her forties or fifties in good health. The V and J genes are TRBV6-5 and TRBJ1-6; 7 nucleotides match TRBD1. CDR3 bases: TGTGCCAGCAGGGACCTGGCAGGGGGACATTCACCCCTCCACTTT. It is translated as CASRDLAGGHSPLHF.